This entry features one TCR beta chain sequence. Assays were performed on about 10^5 TCR templates per sample. This table comes from immunoSEQ multiplex PCR, and its TCRdb copy is limited to in-frame clones, with some not included. The sample gives over 100,000 clones, roughly nine tenths of which show up once; 0.9% to 1.3% is in the top ten. These data originate in a study of siplizumab effects on memory and regulatory T cells. The V gene's germline CDR1 is SGHTA and CDR2 FQGTGA. The CDR3 runs 16 residues. The V end lost 5 bases, the J end lost 3 bases, and 17 bases lay between the germline ends. The source is a human donor in good health. Material: CD4+ T cells sorted from blood. The genes are TRBV7-3 and TRBJ2-1; a weak D match, TRBD1 (6 bases). CDR3 DNA: TGTGCCAGCAGCGTAGGGGTAGGGGGTAACTACAATGAGCAGTTCTTC. It encodes CASSVGVGGNYNEQFF.